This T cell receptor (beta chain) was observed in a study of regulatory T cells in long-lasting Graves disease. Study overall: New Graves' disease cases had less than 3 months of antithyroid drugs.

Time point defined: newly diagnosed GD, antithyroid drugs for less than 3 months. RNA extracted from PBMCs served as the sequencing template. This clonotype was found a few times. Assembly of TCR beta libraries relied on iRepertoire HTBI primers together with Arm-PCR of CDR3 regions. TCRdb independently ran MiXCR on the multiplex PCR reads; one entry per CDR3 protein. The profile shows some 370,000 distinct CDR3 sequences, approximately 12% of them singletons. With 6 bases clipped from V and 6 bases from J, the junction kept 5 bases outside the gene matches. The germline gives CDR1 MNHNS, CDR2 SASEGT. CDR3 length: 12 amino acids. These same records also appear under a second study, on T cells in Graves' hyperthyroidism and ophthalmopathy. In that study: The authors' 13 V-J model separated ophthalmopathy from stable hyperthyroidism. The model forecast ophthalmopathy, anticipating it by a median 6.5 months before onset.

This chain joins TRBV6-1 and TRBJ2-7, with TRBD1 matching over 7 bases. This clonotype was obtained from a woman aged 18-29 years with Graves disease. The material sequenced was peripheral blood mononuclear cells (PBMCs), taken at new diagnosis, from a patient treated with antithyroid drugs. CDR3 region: CASSRQGREQYF. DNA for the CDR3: TGTGCCAGCAGCCGACAGGGTCGCGAGCAGTACTTC.